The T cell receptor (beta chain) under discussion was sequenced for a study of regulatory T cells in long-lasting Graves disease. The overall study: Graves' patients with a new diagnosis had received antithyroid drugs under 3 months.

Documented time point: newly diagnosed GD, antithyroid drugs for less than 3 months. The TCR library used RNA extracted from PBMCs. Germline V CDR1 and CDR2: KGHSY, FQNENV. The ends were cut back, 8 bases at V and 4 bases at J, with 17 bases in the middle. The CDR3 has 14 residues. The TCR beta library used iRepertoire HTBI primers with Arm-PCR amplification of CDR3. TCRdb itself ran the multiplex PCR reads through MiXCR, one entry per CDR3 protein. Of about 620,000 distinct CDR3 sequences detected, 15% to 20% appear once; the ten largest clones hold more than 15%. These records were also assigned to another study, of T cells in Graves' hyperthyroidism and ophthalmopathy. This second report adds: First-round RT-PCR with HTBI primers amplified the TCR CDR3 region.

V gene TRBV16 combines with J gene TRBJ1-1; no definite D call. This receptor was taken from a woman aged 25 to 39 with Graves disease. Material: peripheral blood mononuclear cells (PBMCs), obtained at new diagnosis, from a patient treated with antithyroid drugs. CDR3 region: CASAWELSGTEAFF. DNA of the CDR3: TGTGCCAGCGCCTGGGAGCTTTCGGGCACTGAAGCTTTCTTT.